A selection of T cell receptor beta chains follows, all from one sample in a study of blood T cells in healthy people across ages. TCRdb reprocessed the 5' RACE reads with MiXCR, giving one entry per CDR3 protein. The profile shows about 750,000 distinct CDR3 sequences, around half of them singletons. The specimen was blood. Every receptor here comes from a man older than 75 in good health. Each CDR3 is given with its conserved first and last residue. Each record gives: D gene, V gene, clone size, J gene, CDR3 protein, CDR3 DNA. A D gene is named only where the DNA matches it firmly. Size tells how often a clone was seen (once, few, many) or the class of an expanded clone, and some rows leave it out.

d_call: NA
v_call: TRBV29-1
clone_size: few
j_call: TRBJ1-5
cdr3_aa: CSAGHNNQPQHF
cdr3_nt: TGCAGCGCTGGACACAACAATCAGCCCCAGCATTTT

d_call: NA
v_call: TRBV29-1
clone_size: many
j_call: TRBJ2-1
cdr3_aa: CSVAGASTYNEQFF
cdr3_nt: TGCAGCGTTGCGGGGGCTTCGACCTACAATGAGCAGTTCTTC

d_call: TRBD1
v_call: TRBV18
clone_size: NA
j_call: TRBJ2-1
cdr3_aa: CASSKEGASNEQFF
cdr3_nt: TGTGCCAGCTCAAAAGAGGGGGCGAGCAATGAGCAGTTCTTC

d_call: NA
v_call: TRBV2
clone_size: few
j_call: TRBJ2-5
cdr3_aa: CASSEVGREYQETQYF
cdr3_nt: TGTGCCAGCAGTGAAGTTGGCAGGGAGTACCAAGAGACCCAGTACTTC

d_call: NA
v_call: TRBV10-3
clone_size: few
j_call: TRBJ2-1
cdr3_aa: CAISELDNEQFF
cdr3_nt: TGTGCCATCAGTGAGCTTGACAATGAGCAGTTCTTC

d_call: NA
v_call: TRBV20-1
clone_size: few
j_call: TRBJ2-7
cdr3_aa: CSARDSLISPYEQYF
cdr3_nt: TGCAGTGCTAGAGACTCATTGATCTCCCCCTACGAGCAGTACTTC

d_call: TRBD1
v_call: TRBV7-8
clone_size: NA
j_call: TRBJ2-7
cdr3_aa: CASSSTGTGRYEQYF
cdr3_nt: TGTGCCAGCAGCTCCACCGGGACAGGGCGGTACGAGCAGTACTTC

d_call: TRBD2
v_call: TRBV7-2
clone_size: NA
j_call: TRBJ2-7
cdr3_aa: CASSPLWREGYEQYF
cdr3_nt: TGTGCCAGCAGCCCCCTGTGGCGGGAGGGCTACGAGCAGTACTTC

d_call: NA
v_call: TRBV15
clone_size: few
j_call: TRBJ2-7
cdr3_aa: CATSRPDSRSYEQYF
cdr3_nt: TGTGCCACCAGCAGACCGGACTCCCGCTCCTACGAGCAGTACTTC

d_call: TRBD1
v_call: TRBV29-1
clone_size: NA
j_call: TRBJ1-2
cdr3_aa: CSVDGTGSYGYTF
cdr3_nt: TGCAGCGTCGATGGGACAGGGAGCTATGGCTACACCTTC

d_call: NA
v_call: TRBV29-1
clone_size: few
j_call: TRBJ1-2
cdr3_aa: CSVEDLVRQGYTF
cdr3_nt: TGCAGCGTTGAAGATCTGGTACGCCAGGGCTACACCTTC

d_call: TRBD2
v_call: TRBV2
clone_size: few
j_call: TRBJ2-3
cdr3_aa: CASSEESGRGYAYF
cdr3_nt: TGTGCCAGCAGTGAAGAGAGCGGGAGGGGATACGCGTATTTT

d_call: TRBD2
v_call: TRBV6-5
clone_size: few
j_call: TRBJ2-7
cdr3_aa: CASRRGTSGAYEQYF
cdr3_nt: TGTGCCAGCAGGAGAGGGACTAGCGGTGCCTACGAGCAGTACTTC

d_call: NA
v_call: TRBV11-3
clone_size: NA
j_call: TRBJ2-7
cdr3_aa: CASSPGQWTYEQYF
cdr3_nt: TGTGCCAGCAGCCCCGGACAGTGGACCTACGAGCAGTACTTC

d_call: NA
v_call: TRBV6-5
clone_size: NA
j_call: TRBJ2-5
cdr3_aa: CASSYSGQGYETQYF
cdr3_nt: TGTGCCAGCAGTTACTCGGGGCAGGGTTACGAGACCCAGTACTTC

d_call: NA
v_call: TRBV12-3/TRBV12-4
clone_size: NA
j_call: TRBJ2-3
cdr3_aa: CASSSPLGRADTQYF
cdr3_nt: TGTGCCAGCAGTTCGCCCTTAGGAAGGGCAGATACGCAGTATTTT

d_call: NA
v_call: TRBV3-1
clone_size: NA
j_call: TRBJ2-2
cdr3_aa: CASSPQGGGELFF
cdr3_nt: TGTGCCAGCAGCCCGCAGGGTGGAGGGGAGCTGTTTTTT

d_call: TRBD1
v_call: TRBV5-1
clone_size: NA
j_call: TRBJ2-1
cdr3_aa: CASRETDRSYNEQFF
cdr3_nt: TGCGCCAGCAGGGAGACGGACAGGTCCTACAATGAGCAGTTCTTC

d_call: TRBD1
v_call: TRBV7-9
clone_size: few
j_call: TRBJ2-4
cdr3_aa: CASSSQGGSKNIQYF
cdr3_nt: TGTGCCAGCAGCTCCCAAGGGGGCTCCAAAAACATTCAGTACTTC

d_call: NA
v_call: TRBV5-1
clone_size: few
j_call: TRBJ1-2
cdr3_aa: CASSLEGTVYGYTF
cdr3_nt: TGCGCCAGCAGCTTGGAGGGGACCGTCTATGGCTACACCTTC

d_call: NA
v_call: TRBV29-1
clone_size: NA
j_call: TRBJ2-5
cdr3_aa: CSVTPAGSMETQYF
cdr3_nt: TGCAGCGTCACGCCCGCAGGGAGCATGGAGACCCAGTACTTC